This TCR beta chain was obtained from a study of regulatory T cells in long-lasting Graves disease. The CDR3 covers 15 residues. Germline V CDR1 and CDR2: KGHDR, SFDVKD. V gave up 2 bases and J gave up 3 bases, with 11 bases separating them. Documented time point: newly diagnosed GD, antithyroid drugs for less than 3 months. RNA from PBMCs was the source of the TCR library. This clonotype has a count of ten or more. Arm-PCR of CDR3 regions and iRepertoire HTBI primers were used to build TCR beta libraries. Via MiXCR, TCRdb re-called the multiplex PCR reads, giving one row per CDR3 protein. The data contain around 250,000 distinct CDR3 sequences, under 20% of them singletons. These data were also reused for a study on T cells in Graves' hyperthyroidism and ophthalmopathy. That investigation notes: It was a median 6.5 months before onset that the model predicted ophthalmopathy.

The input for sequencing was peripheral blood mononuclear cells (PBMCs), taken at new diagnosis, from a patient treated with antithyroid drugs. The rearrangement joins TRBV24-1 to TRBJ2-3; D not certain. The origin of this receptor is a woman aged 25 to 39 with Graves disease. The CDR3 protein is CATSDSSEPTDTQYF. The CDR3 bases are TGTGCCACCAGTGATTCCTCAGAACCGACAGATACGCAGTATTTT.